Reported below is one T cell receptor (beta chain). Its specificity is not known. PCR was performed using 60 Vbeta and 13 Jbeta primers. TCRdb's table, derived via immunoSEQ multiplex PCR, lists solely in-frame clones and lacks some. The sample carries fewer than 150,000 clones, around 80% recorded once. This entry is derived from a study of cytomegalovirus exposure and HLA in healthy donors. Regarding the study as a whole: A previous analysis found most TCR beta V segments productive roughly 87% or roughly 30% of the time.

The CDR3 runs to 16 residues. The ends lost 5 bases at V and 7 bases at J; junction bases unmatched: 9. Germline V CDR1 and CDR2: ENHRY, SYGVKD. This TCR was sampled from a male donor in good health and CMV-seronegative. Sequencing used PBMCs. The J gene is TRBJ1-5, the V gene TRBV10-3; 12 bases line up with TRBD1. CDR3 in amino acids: CAISPQGQGAGQPQHF. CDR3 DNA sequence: TGTGCCATCAGTCCCCAGGGACAGGGGGCAGGACAGCCCCAGCATTTT.